Below are 7 T cell receptor beta chains sequenced from a single sample in a study of shared clonotypes between healthy human individuals. Assay: immunoSEQ multiplex PCR; the TCRdb copy retains only in-frame clones and omits some. The repertoire consists of 2 million to 2.5 million clones, with more than 90% occurring once and the leading ten covering 0.1% to 0.15%. Sequencing was done on a sample of naive CD4+ T cells sorted from blood. Subset defined: CD45RA+ positively selected. These receptors were collected from a man aged 18 to 30 in good health.

The CDR3 region has the DNA TGTGCCAGCAGTGTTCCCTCGGACAGGGGGGGAGACGAGCAGTACTTC. This translates into CASSVPSDRGGDEQYF. The chain joins TRBV2 to TRBJ2-7, with TRBD1 identical over 10 bases. CDR1 is SNHLY and CDR2 is FYNNEI in the germline V gene. V shed 4 bases and J 5 bases; nucleotides not matched to a gene: 11. CDR3 length equals 16 residues.

The chain links TRBV9 to TRBJ1-1; no reliable D call. V lost 0 bases, J lost 0 bases, and 9 bases lay in between. Germline V gene data show CDR1 as SGDLS and CDR2 as YYNGEE. This CDR3 spans 15 amino acids. The CDR3 DNA reads as TGTGCCAGCAGCGTAGCTACCAGAATGAACACTGAAGCTTTCTTT. It translates to CASSVATRMNTEAFF.

J is TRBJ1-1 and V is TRBV6-5; D perhaps matches TRBD1 (6 bases). In germline, CDR1 is MNHEY, CDR2 SVGAGI. Trimming took 7 bases from V and 2 from J, leaving 11 bases between them. The CDR3 has 13 residues. Here the CDR3 DNA reads TGTGCCAGCACCAGGGGAATCAACACTGAAGCTTTCTTT. Protein sequence: CASTRGINTEAFF.

Here the CDR3 reads CASSRTSGRPSETQYF. Written as DNA, the CDR3 is TGTGCCAGCAGCCGGACTAGCGGGAGGCCCTCGGAGACCCAGTACTTC. The rearrangement joins TRBV5-5 to TRBJ2-5; 14 nucleotides line up with TRBD2. CDR1 is SGHKS, CDR2 YYEKEE, per germline (reference sequence). With 4 bases clipped from V and 5 bases from J, the junction kept 7 bases outside the gene matches. CDR3 length: 16 residues. Full variable domain (remainder filled in from reference TRBV5-5 and TRBJ2-5): DAGVTQSPTHLIKTRGQQVTLRCSPISGHKSVSWYQQVLGQGPQFIFQYYEKEERGRGNFPDRFSARQFPNYSSELNVNALLLGDSALYLCASSRTSGRPSETQYFGPGTRLLVL.

The V and J genes are TRBV5-4 and TRBJ2-4; TRBD1 aligns across 9 bases. Trimming cost V 0 bases and J 2 bases; bases outside gene matches: 3. The CDR3 loop spans 16 amino acids. Germline assignment: CDR1 SGHNT and CDR2 YYREEE (reference sequence). The CDR3 DNA sequence: TGTGCCAGCAGCTTGGCCGGACAGGGGACCAAAAACATTCAGTACTTC. It codes for CASSLAGQGTKNIQYF.

This clone has a single count. V gene TRBV20-1 combines with J gene TRBJ1-6, with D hard to call. Trimming removed 4 bases from V and 12 bases from J, with 7 bases in between. Germline V lookup: CDR1 DFQATT, CDR2 SNEGSKA (reference sequence). This CDR3 has 10 amino acids. CDR3 DNA sequence: TGCAGTGCTATCACGGGACCCCTCCACTTT. Protein: CSAITGPLHF.

The chain recombines TRBV6-1 with TRBJ1-5; the D is unclear. CDR3 length equals 16 residues. Germline V gene lookup returns CDR1 MNHNS and CDR2 SASEGT. V was trimmed by 2 bases and J by 3 bases, leaving 14 bases between them. CDR3 nucleotide sequence: TGTGCCAGCAGTGAATTGGGTCTAACAGACAATCAGCCCCAGCATTTT. This encodes CASSELGLTDNQPQHF.